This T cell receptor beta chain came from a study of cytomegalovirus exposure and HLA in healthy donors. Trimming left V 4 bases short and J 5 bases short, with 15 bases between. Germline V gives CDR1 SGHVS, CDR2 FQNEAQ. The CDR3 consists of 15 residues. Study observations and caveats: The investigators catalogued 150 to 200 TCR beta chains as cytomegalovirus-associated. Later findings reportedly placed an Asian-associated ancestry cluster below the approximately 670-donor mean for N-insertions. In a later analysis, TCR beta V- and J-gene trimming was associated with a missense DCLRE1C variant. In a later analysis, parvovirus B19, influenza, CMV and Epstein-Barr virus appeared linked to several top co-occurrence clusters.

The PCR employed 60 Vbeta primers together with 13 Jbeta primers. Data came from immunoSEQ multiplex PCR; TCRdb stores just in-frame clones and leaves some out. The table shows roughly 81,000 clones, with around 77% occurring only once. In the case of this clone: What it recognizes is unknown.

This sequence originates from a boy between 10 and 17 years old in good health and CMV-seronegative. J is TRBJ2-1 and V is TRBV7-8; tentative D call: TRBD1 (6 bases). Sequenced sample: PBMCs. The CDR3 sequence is CASSWAPRGNNEQFF. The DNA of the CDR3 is TGTGCCAGCAGCTGGGCGCCAAGGGGGAACAATGAGCAGTTCTTC.